This T cell receptor beta chain was captured in a study of blood T cell repertoires in COVID-19. About the study: The United States, Italy and Spain provided the acute and convalescent COVID-19 samples. T cells, B-cell-depleted T cells, or PBMCs provided the cDNA or gDNA that served as material.

Clones were sequenced by immunoSEQ multiplex PCR, and TCRdb holds only the in-frame ones, with some missing. The sample consists of some 80,000 clones, 70% to 90% of them appearing once. This clone showed up just a few times. V was clipped by 5 bases and J by 4 bases, with 27 bases between them. Germline lookup yields CDR1 SGHVS and CDR2 FNYEAQ. The CDR3 spans 19 residues. The clonotype originates from a man in his 60s with COVID-19, enrolled during active disease. The chain employs TRBV7-6 and TRBJ1-5; tentatively, D is TRBD1 (6 bases). Sequencing input: peripheral blood. As DNA, the CDR3 is TGTGCCAGCAGCAGCCAGGGGTGGGGGTGTGGGTTGAGTAATCAGCCCCAGCATTTT. This gives the protein CASSSQGWGCGLSNQPQHF.